The present T cell receptor (beta chain) was sequenced within a study of T-cell reconstitution after alpha-beta-depleted transplantation in children. The CDR3 loop spans 18 amino acids. V trimming: 1 base; J trimming: 0 bases; junction bases outside the gene matches: 7. The germline V gene encodes CDR1 MNHNS and CDR2 SASEGT. This clonotype was seen repeatedly, ten times or more. Unique molecular identifiers were incorporated during preparation of the TCRbeta library. TCRdb itself ran the PCR reads through MiXCR, one entry per CDR3 protein. This sample has 90,000 to 130,000 distinct CDR3 sequences; 10% occur once, and the top ten carry about 8.8%.

The source was PBMCs from the stem cell graft donor, collected from the stem cell graft. The TCR sequence derives from a human donor who donated a stem cell graft to a child with acute lymphoblastic leukemia. This chain uses TRBV6-1 with TRBJ1-5; 9 bases agree with TRBD1. The CDR3 spells CASSEDLGQGYSNQPQHF. The DNA for the CDR3 is TGTGCCAGCAGTGAAGACTTGGGACAGGGCTATAGCAATCAGCCCCAGCATTTT.